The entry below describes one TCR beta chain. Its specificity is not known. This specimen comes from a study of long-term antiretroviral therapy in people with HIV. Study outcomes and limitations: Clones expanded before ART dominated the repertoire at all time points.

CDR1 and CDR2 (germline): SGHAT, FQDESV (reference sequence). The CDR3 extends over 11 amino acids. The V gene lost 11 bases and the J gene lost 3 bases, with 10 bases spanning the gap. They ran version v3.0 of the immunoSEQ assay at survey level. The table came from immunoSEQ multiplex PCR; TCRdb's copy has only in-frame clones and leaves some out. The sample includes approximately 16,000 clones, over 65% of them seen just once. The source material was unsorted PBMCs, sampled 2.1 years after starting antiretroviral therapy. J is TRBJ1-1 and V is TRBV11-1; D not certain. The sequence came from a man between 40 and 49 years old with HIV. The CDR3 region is CALRRDTEAFF. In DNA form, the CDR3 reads TGTGCCCTCCGACGAGACACTGAAGCTTTCTTT.